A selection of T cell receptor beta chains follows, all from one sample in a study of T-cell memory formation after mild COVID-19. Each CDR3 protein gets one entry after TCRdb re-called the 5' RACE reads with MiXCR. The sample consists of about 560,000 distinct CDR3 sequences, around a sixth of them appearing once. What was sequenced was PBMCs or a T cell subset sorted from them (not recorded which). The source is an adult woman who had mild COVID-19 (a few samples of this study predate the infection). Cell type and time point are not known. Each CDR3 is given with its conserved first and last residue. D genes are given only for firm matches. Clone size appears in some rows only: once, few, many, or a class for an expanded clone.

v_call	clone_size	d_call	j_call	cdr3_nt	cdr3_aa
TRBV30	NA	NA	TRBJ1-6	TGTGCCTGGAGTGTACTCGGCAGTGCGGATTCACCCCTCCACTTT	CAWSVLGSADSPLHF
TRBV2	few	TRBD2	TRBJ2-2	TGTGCCAGCACCCTGGGACTAGCGTCGAACACCGGGGAGCTGTTTTTT	CASTLGLASNTGELFF
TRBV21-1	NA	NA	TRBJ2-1	TGTGCCCGCAGACTAGCGGGAGTCTCCAGCTCCTACAATGAGCAGTTCTTC	CARRLAGVSSSYNEQFF
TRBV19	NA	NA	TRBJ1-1	TGTGCCAGTAGTATCCAGGACACGAACACTGAAGCTTTCTTT	CASSIQDTNTEAFF
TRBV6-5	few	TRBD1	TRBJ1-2	TGTGCCAGCAGTCCATGGACAGGGGTCTACTATGGCTACACCTTC	CASSPWTGVYYGYTF
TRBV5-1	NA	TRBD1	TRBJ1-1	TGCGCCAGCAGCTTCGTTCCGGGACAGGAGGCTTTCTTT	CASSFVPGQEAFF
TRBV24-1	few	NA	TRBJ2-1	TGTGCCACCAGTGATCGAACAGCGCTCAATGAGCAGTTCTTC	CATSDRTALNEQFF
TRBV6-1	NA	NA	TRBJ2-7	TGTGCCAGCTGGTCCCCAGGGGTGGGCCGCTACGAGCAGTACTTC	CASWSPGVGRYEQYF
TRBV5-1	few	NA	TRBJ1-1	TGCGCCAGCATCCCATTATTCGGCGGAGGCACTGAAGCTTTCTTT	CASIPLFGGGTEAFF
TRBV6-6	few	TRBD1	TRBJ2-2	TGTGCCAGCAGGCCAGGGGGTTTGAGCACCGGGGAGCTGTTTTTT	CASRPGGLSTGELFF
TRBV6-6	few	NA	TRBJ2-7	TGTGCCAGCAGTCCATCTTCAGCCGTGGAGCAGTACTTC	CASSPSSAVEQYF
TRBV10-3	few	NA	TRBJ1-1	TGTGCCATCAGTGAAATGGAGGGAGCGAACACTGAAGCTTTCTTT	CAISEMEGANTEAFF
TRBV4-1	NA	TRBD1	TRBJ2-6	TGCGCCAGCAGCCCAGCTCCGTGGACAGGCGGCTCTGGGGCCAACGTCCTGACTTTC	CASSPAPWTGGSGANVLTF
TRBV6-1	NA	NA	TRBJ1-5	TGTGCCAGCAGTTTTACAGATCAGCCCCAGCATTTT	CASSFTDQPQHF
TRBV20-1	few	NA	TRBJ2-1	TGCAGTGCTAGAAGGGGGCAAGCTAGCGGGCACCTGTACAATGAGCAGTTCTTC	CSARRGQASGHLYNEQFF
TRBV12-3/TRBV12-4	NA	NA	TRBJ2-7	TGTGCCAGCAGTTCCCTCCTCTCCTACGAGCAGTACTTC	CASSSLLSYEQYF
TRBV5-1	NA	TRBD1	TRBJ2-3	TGCGCCAGCAGTTCTAGGACAGGGGGCACTAGCACAGATACGCAGTATTTT	CASSSRTGGTSTDTQYF
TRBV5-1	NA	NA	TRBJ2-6	TGCGCCAGCAGCTTGGGTATGCGCTCTGGGGCCAACGTCCTGACTTTC	CASSLGMRSGANVLTF
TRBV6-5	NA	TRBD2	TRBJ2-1	TGTGCCAGCCGTAACCGGGCTAGCGGGGGAGGTGAGCAGTTCTTC	CASRNRASGGGEQFF
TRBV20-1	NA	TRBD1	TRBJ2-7	TGCAGTGCTTGGGACCGGGACAGGGGGTACGAGCAGTACTTC	CSAWDRDRGYEQYF
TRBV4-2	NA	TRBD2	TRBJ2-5	TGTGCCAGCAGCCAGTCTAGCGGGACATTAGGGGGGGAGACCCAGTACTTC	CASSQSSGTLGGETQYF
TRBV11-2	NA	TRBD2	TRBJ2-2	TGTGCCAGCAGCTTACGCGGGGGGCTTAACACCGGGGAGCTGTTTTTT	CASSLRGGLNTGELFF
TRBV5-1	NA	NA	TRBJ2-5	TGCGCCAGCGGGAAGGAAGAGAACCAGTACTTC	CASGKEENQYF
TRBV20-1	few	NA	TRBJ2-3	TGCAGTGCTCATCAGGGCCTAGGGGGCACAGATACGCAGTATTTT	CSAHQGLGGTDTQYF
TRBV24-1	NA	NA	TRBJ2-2	TGTGCCACCAGTGATTTAGGACAGAGAAACACCGGGGAGCTGTTTTTT	CATSDLGQRNTGELFF
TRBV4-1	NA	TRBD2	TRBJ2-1	TGCGCCAGCAGCCTCATGGGGACTAGCGGGGCTGGTGAGCAGTTCTTC	CASSLMGTSGAGEQFF
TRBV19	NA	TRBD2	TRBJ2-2	TGTGCCAGTCGTTATCCCGGCAGGTCCTTGGCGGGAGGGCCCACCGGGGAGCTGTTTTTT	CASRYPGRSLAGGPTGELFF
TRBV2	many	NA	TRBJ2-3	TGCGCCAGCAGCCGGGAGAGCACAGATACGCAGTATTTT	CASSRESTDTQYF
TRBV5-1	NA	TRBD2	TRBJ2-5	TGCGCCAGCAGCTTGGCCTCGAGACTAGCGGAGCAAGAGACCCAGTACTTC	CASSLASRLAEQETQYF
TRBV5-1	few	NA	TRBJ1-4	TGCGCCAGCAGCTGGGGCAATGGGGCCTTGGATGGAAAACTGTTTTTT	CASSWGNGALDGKLFF
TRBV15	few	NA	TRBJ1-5	TGTGCCACCAGCAGAGGAGTCGGGGGATTGGGTCAGCCCCAGCATTTT	CATSRGVGGLGQPQHF
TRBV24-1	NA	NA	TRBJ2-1	TGTGCCACCAGTGATCCAGGAAACCCACAGGGATACAATGAGCAGTTCTTC	CATSDPGNPQGYNEQFF
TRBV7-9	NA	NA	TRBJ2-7	TGTGCCAGCAGCCCACCCGGAGAGGGCCCGTCCCACGAGCAGTACTTC	CASSPPGEGPSHEQYF
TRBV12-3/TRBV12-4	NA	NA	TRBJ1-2	TGTGCCAGCAGTTTAGGGACAGACTACTATGGCTACACCTTC	CASSLGTDYYGYTF
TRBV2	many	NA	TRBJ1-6	TGTGCCAGCACCCGGACAGCCTCCCATAATTCACCCCTCCACTTT	CASTRTASHNSPLHF
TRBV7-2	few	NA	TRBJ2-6	TGTGCCAGCAGCTTAGTGGGAACTGGGGCCAACGTCCTGACTTTC	CASSLVGTGANVLTF
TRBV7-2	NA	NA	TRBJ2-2	TGTGCCAGCAGCTTCTCTAGCGTGGGGGAGCTGTTTTTT	CASSFSSVGELFF
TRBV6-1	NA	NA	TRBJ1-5	TGTGCCAGCAGTAAGGGGTGGGATCAGCCCCAGCATTTT	CASSKGWDQPQHF
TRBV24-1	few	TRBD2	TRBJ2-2	TGTGCCACCAGTGATTGGGGCCCGGGAGGGCTGTTTTTT	CATSDWGPGGLFF
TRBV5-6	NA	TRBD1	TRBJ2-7	TGTGCCAGCAGCTGGGACAGGGTCGAGCAGTACTTC	CASSWDRVEQYF
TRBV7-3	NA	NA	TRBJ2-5	TGTGCCAGCAGCTTAGGCTCGCGGGCGGGATTGGAGACCCAGTACTTC	CASSLGSRAGLETQYF
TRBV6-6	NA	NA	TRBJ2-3	TGTGCTTCCGGGAGCACAGATACGCAGTATTTT	CASGSTDTQYF
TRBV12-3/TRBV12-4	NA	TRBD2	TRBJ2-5	TGTGCCAGCAGTTTCGCGGGAGGGTATGAGACCCAGTACTTC	CASSFAGGYETQYF
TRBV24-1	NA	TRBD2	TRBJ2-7	TGTGCCACCAGGGGGGAGGGAGGCGAGCAGTACTTC	CATRGEGGEQYF
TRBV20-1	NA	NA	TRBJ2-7	TGCAGTGCTAGAGGCCGATGGGAAGAGCAGTACTTC	CSARGRWEEQYF
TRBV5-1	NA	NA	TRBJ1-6	TGCGCCAGCAGCTTAAACAGCGAGTTCTCCTATAATTCACCCCTCCACTTT	CASSLNSEFSYNSPLHF